This T cell receptor beta chain was captured in a study of cytomegalovirus exposure and HLA in healthy donors. General observations from the study: The study listed roughly 160 cytomegalovirus-associated TCR beta chains. There were a few CMV-associated chains whose specificity for CMV antigens was confirmed in vitro.

A remark on this clone: Its antigen is not identified.

The V gene's germline CDR1 is MDHEN and CDR2 SYDVKM. V shed 2 bases, J shed 2 bases, and the junction held 6 bases outside the gene matches. This CDR3 region has 15 residues. The method was immunoSEQ multiplex PCR; TCRdb's version includes in-frame clones alone and lacks a portion of them. The sample records roughly 140,000 clones, around nine tenths being singletons. Donors were drawn from the approximately 120-subject validation cohort, separate from the approximately 680-subject first cohort. The origin of this receptor is a woman aged 18-35 years in good health and CMV-seropositive. The material sequenced was PBMCs. V usage is TRBV28 and J usage is TRBJ2-7, with 7 bases fitting TRBD1. The CDR3, as DNA: TGTGCCAGCAGTTTACGACAGGGCAGGGCCTACGAGCAGTACTTC. The encoded protein is CASSLRQGRAYEQYF.